These 12 T cell receptor beta chains share one sample of origin, sequenced in a study of shared clonotypes between healthy human individuals. The repertoire was sequenced with immunoSEQ multiplex PCR; TCRdb's copy has only in-frame clones and lacks some. This sample carries roughly 2.1 million clones, 85% to 95% of them seen once, and the ten largest clones take about 1.8%. Naive CD8 cells comprised CD45RO-negative, CCR7-positively selected cells, excluding terminally differentiated effector memory CD45RA+ cells. Sequenced: naive CD8+ T cells from PBMCs. Receptor source: a man aged 18 to 35 in good health. Some clones in this sample may be carry-over from other donors' samples.

The chain links TRBV7-6 to TRBJ1-1; D is perhaps TRBD1 (5 bases). Germline values: CDR1 SGHVS, CDR2 FNYEAQ. The CDR3 runs to 14 residues. V lost 5 bases to trimming and J lost 2 bases, with 12 bases between them. CDR3 DNA: TGTGCCAGCAGCCTGCGGGACCAAAACACTGAAGCTTTCTTT. Protein sequence: CASSLRDQNTEAFF.

In this sample, this clone turned up once. The chain recombines TRBV5-4 with TRBJ1-5; D unclear. This CDR3 comprises 14 residues. V dropped 2 bases and J dropped 2 bases, with 8 bases sitting between them. Germline V gene sequence: CDR1 SGHNT, CDR2 YYREEE (reference sequence). The CDR3 nucleotides read TGTGCCAGCAGCTTTAGTCCGGGCAATCAGCCCCAGCATTTT. It specifies CASSFSPGNQPQHF.

The rearrangement links TRBV2 to TRBJ1-1, with a possible D match to TRBD1 (6 bases). This CDR3 is 14 amino acids long. The germline V gene has CDR1 SNHLY and CDR2 FYNNEI. V lost 1 base and J 1 base, leaving 7 bases between the germline ends. The CDR3 bases are TGTGCCAGCAGTGAAGGACAGGCGAACACTGAAGCTTTCTTT. Its protein product is CASSEGQANTEAFF.

J is TRBJ2-1 and V is TRBV7-9; D unresolved. The germline V gene encodes CDR1 SEHNR and CDR2 FQNEAQ (reference sequence). The CDR3 runs to 12 residues. V lost 3 bases, J lost 10 bases, and 10 bases lay in between. CDR3 DNA: TGTGCCAGCAGCTTCCCCTTGGAAGAGCAGTTCTTC. Translated, it gives CASSFPLEEQFF.

The gene calls are TRBV7-8 and TRBJ1-5; unclear D gene. Per germline, CDR1 SGHVS and CDR2 FQNEAQ. The CDR3 runs 13 residues. V lost 4 bases and J 4 bases, leaving 8 bases between the germline ends. CDR3 amino acids: CASSWIGNQPQHF. The CDR3 nucleotides are TGTGCCAGCAGCTGGATAGGGAATCAGCCCCAGCATTTT.

This clone was counted once. This chain links TRBV2 with TRBJ2-3; 9 bases fit TRBD2. Trimming took 2 bases from V and 3 from J; bases not matched to a gene: 6. Germline CDR1 SNHLY, CDR2 FYNNEI. The CDR3 contains 16 residues. The CDR3 region is CASSERLAGLTDTQYF. The CDR3 nucleotides read TGTGCCAGCAGTGAACGGCTAGCGGGATTAACAGATACGCAGTATTTT. Full variable domain (rest looked up from reference TRBV2 and TRBJ2-3): EPEVTQTPSHQVTQMGQEVILRCVPISNHLYFYWYRQILGQKVEFLVSFYNNEISEKSEIFDDQFSVERPDGSNFTLKIRSTKLEDSAMYFCASSERLAGLTDTQYFGPGTRLTVL.

About this clone itself: At the DNA level, this CDR3 is encoded by other sequences in the same sample as well. The chain employs TRBV7-9 and TRBJ2-1, with TRBD2 matching over 10 bases. The CDR3 totals 15 residues. Germline V gives CDR1 SEHNR, CDR2 FQNEAQ (reference sequence). The V gene end was trimmed by 3 bases and the J gene end by 5 bases; junction bases not matched to a gene: 4. DNA of the CDR3: TGTGCCAGCAGCTTTAGACTAGCGGGTAACAATGAGCAGTTCTTC. Translating it yields CASSFRLAGNNEQFF.

The genes are TRBV25-1 and TRBJ2-3; 7 bases are a match to TRBD2. Looked up from germline, CDR1 is MGHDK and CDR2 is SYGVNS. V shed 4 bases and J 4 bases; nucleotides not matched to a gene: 11. The CDR3 is made up of 16 amino acids. CDR3 protein: CASSVGRGSGADTQYF. As DNA, the CDR3 is TGTGCCAGCAGTGTAGGTCGCGGGAGTGGTGCAGATACGCAGTATTTT. The complete variable domain, with remaining parts taken from reference TRBV25-1 and TRBJ2-3, reads EADIYQTPRYLVIGTGKKITLECSQTMGHDKMYWYQQDPGMELHLIHYSYGVNSTEKGDLSSESTVSRIRTEHFPLTLESARPSHTSQYLCASSVGRGSGADTQYFGPGTRLTVL.

J is TRBJ1-2 and V is TRBV9; D possibly corresponds to TRBD1 (5 bases). The CDR3 has 15 residues. Germline V CDR1 and CDR2: SGDLS, YYNGEE. Between the trimmed V and J ends, which lost 4 bases and 1 base, there was a span of 14 bases. CDR3 region: CASSPTSGFNYGYTF. For the CDR3, the DNA is TGTGCCAGCAGCCCCACTTCAGGGTTTAACTATGGCTACACCTTC.

J is TRBJ2-7 and V is TRBV5-6, with TRBD2 identical over 8 bases. The junction had 4 bases not matched to a gene; V was cut back by 3 bases and J by 2 bases. The CDR3 covers 14 residues. CDR1 and CDR2 from the germline V gene are SGHDT and YYEEEE. CDR3 nucleotides: TGTGCCAGCAGCTCAAGCGGGAGACCCTACGAGCAGTACTTC. This codes for CASSSSGRPYEQYF.

The chain recombines TRBV14 with TRBJ2-3; 9 nucleotides agree with TRBD2. CDR1 and CDR2 from the germline V gene are SGHDN and FVKESK. V dropped 0 bases and J dropped 2; count of bases not matched to a gene: 6. CDR3 size: 17 residues. CDR3 loop: CASSQDRPSGNTDTQYF. Written as DNA, the CDR3 is TGTGCCAGCAGCCAAGATCGGCCTAGCGGGAACACAGATACGCAGTATTTT.

CDR3 bases: TGTGCCTGGAACGAAGCGGAGGTCGGAAATGAGCAGTTCTTC. Translated: CAWNEAEVGNEQFF. The rearrangement joins TRBV30 to TRBJ2-1, with D possibly being TRBD2 (5 bases). CDR3 length: 14 residues. Germline V lookup: CDR1 GTSNPN, CDR2 SVGIG (reference sequence). The V gene lost 4 bases and the J gene lost 7 bases, with 17 bases spanning the gap.